The 17 T cell receptor beta chains presented below share a single source sample, sequenced in a study of blood T cell repertoires in COVID-19. Only in-frame clones appear in the TCRdb table, and some are missing; sequencing was by immunoSEQ multiplex PCR. The sample contains roughly 180,000 clones, roughly four fifths of which appear only once. Specimen: PBMCs or T cells enriched from blood (not recorded which). These receptor sequences come from a man aged 45 to 65 who had recovered from COVID-19.

V gene TRBV18 combines with J gene TRBJ1-6; D not resolved. Germline CDR1 reads KGHSH; CDR2 reads LQKENI. The CDR3 loop spans 14 amino acids. Trimming cost V 4 bases and J 9 bases, with 13 bases left between them. CDR3 nucleotides: TGTGCCAGCTCACAAAAACCGGGAGCTTCACCCCTCCACTTT. This sequence encodes CASSQKPGASPLHF.

The V gene is TRBV7-9, the J gene TRBJ2-2, with 7 nucleotides matching TRBD1. CDR3 size: 12 residues. CDR1 and CDR2 from the germline V gene are SEHNR and FQNEAQ (reference sequence). The CDR3 here is CAHRGPTGELFF. CDR3 sequence (DNA): TGTGCTCACAGGGGACCCACCGGGGAGCTGTTTTTT.

The chain couples TRBV5-4 to TRBJ2-5, with D possibly matching TRBD1 (6 bases). CDR3 length equals 14 residues. Germline V CDR1 and CDR2: SGHNT, YYREEE (reference sequence). Deletions cut 1 base from V and 5 bases from J, with 12 bases between. CDR3 residues: CASSLIQGGETQYF. As DNA, the CDR3 is TGTGCCAGCAGCTTGATACAGGGCGGGGAGACCCAGTACTTC.

This sequence joins TRBV19 and TRBJ2-7; 8 bases are shared with TRBD1. CDR1 LNHDA and CDR2 SQIVND come from the germline V gene (reference sequence). CDR3 length: 14 residues. The V segment lost 6 bases and the J segment 0 bases; nucleotides outside the gene matches: 4. CDR3 nucleotides: TGTGCCAGTAGCCAGACAGGGGTCTCCTACGAGCAGTACTTC. Protein product: CASSQTGVSYEQYF.

This clone was detected only once. This chain joins TRBV28 and TRBJ1-4; a possible D gene is TRBD1 (6 bases). Germline loops: CDR1 MDHEN, CDR2 SYDVKM. This CDR3 spans 15 amino acids. The V end was cut by 7 bases, the J end by 0 bases, with 12 bases between. The CDR3 sequence is CASTRGAATNEKLFF. The CDR3 region has the DNA TGTGCCAGCACACGGGGGGCAGCAACTAATGAAAAACTGTTTTTT.

J is TRBJ1-4 and V is TRBV14; D is undetermined. The CDR3 totals 15 residues. Germline CDR1 and CDR2: SGHDN and FVKESK. V gave up 0 bases and J gave up 7 bases, with 12 bases separating them. CDR3 DNA: TGTGCCAGCAGCCAAGATACACCGCTTGGTGAAAAACTGTTTTTT. It yields the protein CASSQDTPLGEKLFF. The full variable domain, in which reference TRBV14 and TRBJ1-4 provide the parts outside the CDR3, is EAGVTQFPSHSVIEKGQTVTLRCDPISGHDNLYWYRRVMGKEIKFLLHFVKESKQDESGMPNNRFLAERTGGTYSTLKVQPAELEDSGVYFCASSQDTPLGEKLFFGSGTQLSVL.

The chain is built from TRBV2 and TRBJ1-5, with TRBD1 as a possible D gene (6 bases). CDR1 and CDR2 from the germline V gene are SNHLY and FYNNEI. V was trimmed by 6 bases and J by 3 bases, leaving 9 bases between them. The length of the CDR3 is 13 residues. This chain's CDR3 is CASRGQLNQPQHF. CDR3 nucleotides: TGTGCCAGCAGAGGACAGCTCAATCAGCCCCAGCATTTT.

The chain joins TRBV20-1 to TRBJ1-2, with no clear D. The CDR3 sequence is 10 residues long. The V end lost 5 bases, the J end lost 8 bases, and 9 bases lay between the germline ends. Germline-derived CDR1 and CDR2 are DFQATT and SNEGSKA (reference sequence). The CDR3 is CSALELGYTF. The DNA for the CDR3 is TGCAGTGCTCTAGAGTTGGGCTACACCTTC.

The chain couples TRBV3-1 (or the pseudogene TRBV3-2) to TRBJ1-6, with 9 bases lining up with TRBD1. Germline trimming cut 1 base from V and 9 bases from J; bases unmatched to any gene: 1. This CDR3 contains 14 residues. CDR1 and CDR2 from the germline V gene are LGHDT and YNNKEL (reference sequence). The CDR3 nucleotides are TGTGCCAGCAGCCAAGGGACAGGGGCTTCACCCCTCCACTTT. It encodes CASSQGTGASPLHF.

DNA of the CDR3: TGTGCCAGCAGCTCTGCCGGGACAAGCTCTGGAAACACCATATATTTT. Residues: CASSSAGTSSGNTIYF. The chain has TRBV7-6 and TRBJ1-3; possible D gene TRBD1, 6 bases. In germline, CDR1 is SGHVS, CDR2 FNYEAQ. V lost 4 bases and J lost 0, with 13 bases in between. The CDR3 runs to 16 residues.

The chain is built from TRBV12-3 or TRBV12-4 and TRBJ1-5; unclear D gene. This CDR3 comprises 13 residues. The V end was cut by 5 bases, the J end by 9 bases, with 14 bases between. The CDR3 DNA follows: TGTGCCAGCAGTACTCCAGCGTTTCGGCCCCAGCATTTT. Its protein is CASSTPAFRPQHF.

Here the CDR3 DNA reads TGTGCCAGCAGTGACGCGAGCACAGATACGCAGTATTTT. This translates into CASSDASTDTQYF. This chain connects TRBV6-4 to TRBJ2-3, with D uncertain. Germline loops: CDR1 MRHNA, CDR2 SNTAGT. The CDR3 totals 13 residues. V shed 2 bases and J shed 0 bases, with 3 bases lying between them.

The chain combines TRBV5-6 with TRBJ2-1; 7 positions agree with TRBD2. With 4 bases clipped from V and 10 bases from J, the junction kept 8 bases outside the gene matches. The CDR3 totals 13 residues. Germline V gene sequence: CDR1 SGHDT, CDR2 YYEEEE. CDR3 sequence reads: CASSNQAGSEQFF. CDR3 DNA sequence: TGTGCCAGCAGCAACCAAGCGGGAAGCGAGCAGTTCTTC.

The count of this clone is one. This sequence joins TRBV4-1 and TRBJ2-3; 9 nucleotides match TRBD1. The CDR3 loop spans 15 amino acids. The ends lost 4 bases at V and 4 bases at J; junction bases unmatched: 6. Per the germline V gene, CDR1 is MGHRA and CDR2 is YSYEKL. The CDR3 sequence: CASSPRDREADTQYF. Written as DNA, the CDR3 is TGCGCCAGCAGCCCACGGGACAGGGAAGCAGATACGCAGTATTTT.

The chain links TRBV6-5 to TRBJ1-5; 7 bases line up with TRBD1. The V gene end was trimmed by 5 bases and the J gene end by 6 bases; junction bases not matched to a gene: 7. The CDR3 consists of 14 residues. Germline V gene data show CDR1 as MNHEY and CDR2 as SVGAGI. CDR3 protein: CASSTRQGPQPQHF. The CDR3 nucleotides read TGTGCCAGCAGTACCCGACAGGGCCCTCAGCCCCAGCATTTT.

The gene calls are TRBV6-5 and TRBJ2-5; 11 bases align to TRBD1. Per germline, CDR1 MNHEY and CDR2 SVGAGI. Unmatched junction bases numbered 8, after V lost 6 bases and J lost 5 bases. This CDR3 is built from 15 residues. The CDR3 sequence: CASRDRGRQQETQYF. The CDR3 region has the DNA TGTGCCAGCAGGGACAGGGGGCGTCAACAGGAGACCCAGTACTTC.

The chain couples TRBV4-2 to TRBJ2-5; a weak D match, TRBD2 (6 bases). This CDR3 comprises 13 residues. Germline V CDR1 and CDR2: LGHNA, YNFKEQ. V gave up 8 bases and J gave up 3 bases, with 13 bases separating them. CDR3 nucleotides: TGTGCCAGCCGGGACTCCCTTGAAGAGACCCAGTACTTC. Its translation: CASRDSLEETQYF.